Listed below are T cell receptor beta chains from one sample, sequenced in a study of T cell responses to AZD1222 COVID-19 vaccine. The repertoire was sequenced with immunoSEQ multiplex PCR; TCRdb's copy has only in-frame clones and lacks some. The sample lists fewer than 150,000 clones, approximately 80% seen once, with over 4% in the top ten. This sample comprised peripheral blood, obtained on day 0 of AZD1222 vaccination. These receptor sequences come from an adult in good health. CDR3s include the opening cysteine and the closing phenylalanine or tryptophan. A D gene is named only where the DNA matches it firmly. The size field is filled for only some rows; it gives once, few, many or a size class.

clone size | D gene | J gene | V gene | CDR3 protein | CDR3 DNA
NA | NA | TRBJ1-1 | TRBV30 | CAWSDANTEAFF | TGTGCCTGGAGTGACGCGAACACTGAAGCTTTCTTT
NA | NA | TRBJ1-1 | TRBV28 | CASTAPGPMNTEAFF | TGTGCCAGCACTGCCCCGGGACCGATGAACACTGAAGCTTTCTTT
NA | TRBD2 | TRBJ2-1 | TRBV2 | CASSEIASGDLEQFF | TGTGCCAGCAGTGAAATCGCTAGCGGGGATCTTGAGCAGTTCTTC
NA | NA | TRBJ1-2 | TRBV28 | CASRRGTYTF | TGTGCCAGCAGACGTGGGACATACACCTTC
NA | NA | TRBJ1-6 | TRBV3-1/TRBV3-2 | CASSQDPGYSPLHF | TGTGCCAGCAGCCAAGATCCCGGGTATTCACCCCTCCACTTT
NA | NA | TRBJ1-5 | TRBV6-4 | CASRGDVSNQPQHF | TGTGCCAGCAGGGGGGACGTTAGCAATCAGCCCCAGCATTTT
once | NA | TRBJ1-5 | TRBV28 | CASSPGDSNQPQHF | TGTGCCAGCAGTCCGGGGGATAGCAATCAGCCCCAGCATTTT
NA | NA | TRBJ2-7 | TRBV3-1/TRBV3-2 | CASSQAGGSRYEQYF | TGTGCCAGCAGCCAAGCTGGCGGGTCGAGATACGAGCAGTACTTC
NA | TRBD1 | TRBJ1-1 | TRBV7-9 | CASTRQGFTEAFF | TGTGCCAGCACGCGACAGGGGTTTACTGAAGCTTTCTTT
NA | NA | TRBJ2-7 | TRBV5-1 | CASSLGDSSYEQYF | TGCGCCAGCAGCTTGGGTGATAGCTCCTACGAGCAGTACTTC
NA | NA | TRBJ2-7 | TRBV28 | CASSPRGSASSYEQYF | TGTGCCAGCAGCCCCCGGGGCAGCGCTAGCTCCTACGAGCAGTACTTC
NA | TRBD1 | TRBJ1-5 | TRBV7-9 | CASSLNPGTGSDQPQHF | TGTGCCAGCAGCTTGAACCCGGGGACAGGGAGCGATCAGCCCCAGCATTTT
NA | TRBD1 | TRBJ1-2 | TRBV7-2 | CASSLTRQGRYTF | TGTGCCAGCAGCTTAACTCGACAGGGTCGCTACACCTTC
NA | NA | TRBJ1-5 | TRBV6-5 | CASRPGHTNQPQHF | TGTGCCAGCAGGCCTGGACACACAAATCAGCCCCAGCATTTT
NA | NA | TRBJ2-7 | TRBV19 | CASSAQGYYEQYF | TGTGCCAGTAGTGCACAGGGCTACTACGAGCAGTACTTC
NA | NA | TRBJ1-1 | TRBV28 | CASSPSGRGVGSSHAEAFF | TGTGCCAGCAGCCCTTCGGGTAGGGGGGTAGGATCTAGCCACGCTGAAGCTTTCTTT
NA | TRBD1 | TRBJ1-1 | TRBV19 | CASSIHGTGGNTEAFF | TGTGCCAGTAGTATCCATGGGACAGGAGGCAACACTGAAGCTTTCTTT
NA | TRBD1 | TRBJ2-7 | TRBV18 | CASSPGQGAEEQYF | TGTGCCAGCTCACCAGGACAGGGGGCTGAAGAGCAGTACTTC
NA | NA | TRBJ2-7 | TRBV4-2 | CASSQDREHEQYF | TGTGCCAGCAGCCAAGACAGGGAGCACGAGCAGTACTTC
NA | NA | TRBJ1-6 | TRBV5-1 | CASSLGQAFWDSPLHF | TGCGCCAGCAGCTTGGGACAGGCCTTTTGGGATTCACCCCTCCACTTT
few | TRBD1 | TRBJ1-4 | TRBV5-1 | CASSRTTGEGNEKLFF | TGCGCCAGCAGCCGTACCACAGGGGAGGGTAATGAAAAACTGTTTTTT
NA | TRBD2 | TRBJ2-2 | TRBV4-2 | CASSLGTSGDTGELFF | TGTGCCAGCAGCCTTGGGACTAGCGGGGACACCGGGGAGCTGTTTTTT
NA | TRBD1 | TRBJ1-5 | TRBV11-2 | CASSPQGAVQPQHF | TGTGCCAGCAGCCCACAGGGGGCTGTTCAGCCCCAGCATTTT
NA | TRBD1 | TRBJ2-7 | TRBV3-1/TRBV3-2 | CASSHRQGRYEQYF | TGTGCCAGCAGCCACCGACAGGGGAGGTACGAGCAGTACTTC
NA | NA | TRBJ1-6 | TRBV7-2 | CASSPPLSSYNSPLHF | TGTGCCAGCAGCCCGCCTTTAAGCTCCTATAATTCACCCCTCCACTTT
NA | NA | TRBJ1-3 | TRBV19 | CASKERGFGNTIYF | TGTGCCAGTAAAGAGCGGGGGTTCGGAAACACCATATATTTT
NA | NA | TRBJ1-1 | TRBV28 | CASVGHLNTEAFF | TGTGCCAGCGTTGGACATTTGAACACTGAAGCTTTCTTT
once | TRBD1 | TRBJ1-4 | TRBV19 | CASSINNYRGGATNEKLFF | TGTGCCAGTAGTATCAATAACTACAGGGGTGGTGCAACTAATGAAAAACTGTTTTTT
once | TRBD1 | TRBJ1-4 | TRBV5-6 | CASSLGTGPLFF | TGTGCCAGCAGCCTAGGGACAGGGCCACTGTTTTTT
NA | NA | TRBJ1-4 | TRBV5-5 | CASSARGGSGKLFF | TGTGCCAGCAGTGCGAGGGGAGGGTCGGGAAAACTGTTTTTT
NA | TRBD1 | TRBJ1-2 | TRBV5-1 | CASSLPGGIYGYTF | TGCGCCAGCAGCTTGCCAGGGGGCATATATGGCTACACCTTC
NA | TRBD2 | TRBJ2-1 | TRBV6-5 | CASSYSSGGAYNEQFF | TGTGCCAGCAGTTATTCTAGCGGGGGGGCCTACAATGAGCAGTTCTTC
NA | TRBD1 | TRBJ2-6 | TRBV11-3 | CASSPGQGSLRSGANVLTF | TGTGCCAGCAGCCCGGGACAGGGATCCCTCCGGTCCGGGGCCAACGTCCTGACTTTC
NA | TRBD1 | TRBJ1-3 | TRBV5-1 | CASSSIQGVSSGNTIYF | TGCGCCAGCAGCTCGATACAGGGGGTGAGCTCTGGAAACACCATATATTTT
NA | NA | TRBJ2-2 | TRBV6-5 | CASTGRSTGELFF | TGTGCCAGCACAGGGCGGAGTACCGGGGAGCTGTTTTTT
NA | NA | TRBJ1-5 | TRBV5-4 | CASSLGGNNQPQHF | TGTGCCAGCAGCTTGGGAGGGAATAATCAGCCCCAGCATTTT
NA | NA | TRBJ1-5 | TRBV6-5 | CASRADRVQPQHF | TGTGCCAGCAGGGCCGATAGGGTGCAGCCCCAGCATTTT
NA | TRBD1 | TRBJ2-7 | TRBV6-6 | CASSSRPGGYEQYF | TGTGCCAGCAGTTCCCGGCCAGGGGGCTACGAGCAGTACTTC
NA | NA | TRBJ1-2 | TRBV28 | CASVGSPYGYTF | TGTGCCAGCGTCGGGAGCCCTTATGGCTACACCTTC
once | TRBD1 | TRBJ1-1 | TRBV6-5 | CASSSGHQGDTEAFF | TGTGCCAGCAGCTCCGGGCACCAGGGGGACACTGAAGCTTTCTTT
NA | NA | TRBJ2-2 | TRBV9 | CASSSNLFSYAPGELFF | TGTGCCAGCAGCTCGAACCTCTTCTCGTATGCGCCCGGGGAGCTGTTTTTT
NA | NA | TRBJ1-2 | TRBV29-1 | CSDGHTRGYTF | TGCAGCGACGGACATACGCGTGGCTACACCTTC
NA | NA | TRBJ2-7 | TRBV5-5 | CASSLAWQSFSPYEQYF | TGTGCCAGCAGCTTGGCCTGGCAGTCCTTTTCCCCCTACGAGCAGTACTTC
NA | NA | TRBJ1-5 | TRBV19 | CASSPWTAEPQHF | TGTGCCAGTAGTCCATGGACCGCCGAGCCCCAGCATTTT
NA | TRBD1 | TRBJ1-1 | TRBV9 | CASSEQGAGTEAFF | TGTGCCAGCAGCGAACAGGGGGCTGGCACTGAAGCTTTCTTT
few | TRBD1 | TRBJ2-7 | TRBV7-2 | CASSLETGGNEQYF | TGTGCCAGCAGCTTAGAAACAGGGGGAAACGAGCAGTACTTC
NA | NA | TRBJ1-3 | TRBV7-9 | CASSLGSGNTIYF | TGTGCCAGCAGCTTAGGGTCTGGAAACACCATATATTTT
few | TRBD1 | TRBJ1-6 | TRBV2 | CASRGDSNNSPLHF | TGTGCCAGCAGAGGGGACAGCAACAATTCACCCCTCCACTTT
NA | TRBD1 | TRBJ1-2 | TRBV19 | CASSRDRNYGYTF | TGTGCCAGTAGTCGGGACAGGAACTATGGCTACACCTTC
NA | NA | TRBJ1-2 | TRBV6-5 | CASRRQVSNYGYTF | TGTGCCAGCAGACGACAGGTTTCTAACTATGGCTACACCTTC
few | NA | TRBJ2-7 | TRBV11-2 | CASSLVQASSYEQYF | TGTGCCAGCAGCTTAGTTCAGGCTAGCTCCTACGAGCAGTACTTC
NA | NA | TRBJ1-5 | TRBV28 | CASSSAGTPQHF | TGTGCCAGCAGTTCAGCCGGGACCCCCCAGCATTTT
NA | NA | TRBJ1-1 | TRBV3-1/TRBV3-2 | CASSQYAVGAIYTEAFF | TGTGCCAGCAGCCAGTACGCGGTGGGGGCGATCTACACTGAAGCTTTCTTT
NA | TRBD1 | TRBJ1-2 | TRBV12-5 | CASGLGTGYGYTF | TGTGCTAGTGGTTTGGGGACAGGGTATGGCTACACCTTC
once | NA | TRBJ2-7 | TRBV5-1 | CASKTQTGTYEQYF | TGCGCCAGCAAGACCCAGACAGGCACCTACGAGCAGTACTTC
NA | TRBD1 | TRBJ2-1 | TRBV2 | CASSEAVKGDSQFF | TGTGCCAGCAGTGAAGCGGTTAAGGGGGACAGCCAGTTCTTC
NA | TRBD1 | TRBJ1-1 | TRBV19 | CASKPGTGGYTEAFF | TGTGCCAGTAAACCCGGGACAGGGGGGTACACTGAAGCTTTCTTT
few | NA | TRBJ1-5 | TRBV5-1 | CASSLSGPNQPQHF | TGCGCCAGCAGCCTCTCGGGGCCGAATCAGCCCCAGCATTTT
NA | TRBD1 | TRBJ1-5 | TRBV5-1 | CASSSTGGGQPQHF | TGCGCCAGCAGCTCAACAGGGGGAGGTCAGCCCCAGCATTTT
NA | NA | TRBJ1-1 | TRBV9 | CASSVLGLPNTEAFF | TGTGCCAGCAGCGTATTGGGGCTTCCTAACACTGAAGCTTTCTTT